This TCR beta chain stems from a study of blood T cell repertoires in COVID-19 (dated by TCRdb to 2018 to 2021). Regarding the research as a whole: Samples from collaborators originated in the United States, Italy and Spain and spanned both the acute and convalescent phases of COVID-19. The material from the prospective study consisted of cDNA or gDNA derived from T cells, B-cell-depleted T cells, or PBMCs. Subjects who had been exposed to COVID-19, were actively infected with it, or had recovered from it provided the deeply sampled blood TCRbeta repertoires that made up the dataset. The repertoires were released in a freely available public database intended as a resource for research on the immune response to SARS-CoV-2. The samples were drawn from two sources: the first 160 participants of the ongoing ImmuneRACE study, and 1,200 or so subjects contributed by 6 global collaborators. Nearly every sample came with metadata listing a de-identified subject ID, COVID-19 status, age in years and sex. Where HLA class I and class II types were available, the types were taken from metadata supplied by the sample provider, not from assay-based typing.

Collaborating institutions collected whole blood in K2EDTA tubes following their own protocols. For TCRbeta analysis, collaborator samples were shipped as frozen whole blood, as isolated PBMCs, or as DNA extracted from either sample type. The immunoSEQ Assay, a bias-controlled multiplex PCR, was used to amplify TCRbeta CDR3 regions from genomic DNA. The paper's processing steps were these. The number of nucleated cells in each sample was estimated from the amplification of reference gene primers within the assay. Sequence reads were collapsed and filtered to measure the absolute abundance of every unique TCRbeta CDR3 rearrangement. Productive Simpson clonality was computed per sample as the square root of Simpson's diversity index over productive rearrangements. This is the immuneACCESS table as TCRdb keeps it, with only in-frame sequences that have V and J called. A part of the clones is gone; compared with another copy, unresolved V genes explain less than half, and the rest is unexplained. From that table come the V and J calls and clone size; the DNA was used to work out D and trimming. The sample yields hundreds of thousands of clones; approximately 78% were counted once. The ten most abundant clones make up around 11% of the sample.

General study outcomes and caveats: How much clinical and demographic metadata was included differed by source and by participant, and the metadata was provided uncurated.

A remark on this clone: This clone's antigen is unknown. No quality values exist for individual bases; no much larger clone is one base distant.

Spanning cysteine to phenylalanine, the CDR3 consists of 11 amino acids. Here the CDR3 DNA is all that survives: 33 bases in frame from base 1. A distance of 7 bases separates the germline ends of V and J, which lose 4 bases and 4 bases respectively. Via the germline V gene, CDR1 is SQVTM and CDR2 ANQGSEA. Sample: peripheral blood. The chain is made from TRBV29-1 and TRBJ1-1; the D gene cannot be named for sure. The clonotype was recovered from a woman in her sixties or seventies with active or convalescent COVID-19. This receptor has the CDR3 CSVGGATEAFF. The nucleotides are TGCAGCGTTGGGGGAGCCACTGAAGCTTTCTTT. Reference TRBV29-1 and TRBJ1-1 proteins supply the regions before and after the CDR3; the full variable domain is: SAVISQKPSRDICQRGTSLTIQCQVDSQVTMMFWYRQQPGQSLTLIATANQGSEATYESGFVIDKFPISRPNLTFSTLTVSNMSPEDSSIYLCSVGGATEAFFGQGTRLTVV.